Below are 30 T cell receptor beta chains sequenced from a single sample in a study of T-cell memory formation after mild COVID-19. TCRdb re-called the 5' RACE reads through MiXCR, storing one row per CDR3 protein. Of 110,000 to 150,000 distinct CDR3 sequences listed, about 25% are singletons. Material for sequencing was PBMCs or a T cell subset sorted from them (not recorded which). All receptors come from an adult woman who had mild COVID-19 (a few samples of this study predate the infection). Cell type and time point are not known.

By sample share, this clonotype is medium-sized. The CDR3 protein is CASSLGLGGNEQFF. The CDR3 DNA follows: TGTGCCAGCAGCTTAGGACTAGGTGGGAATGAGCAGTTCTTC. This chain links TRBV7-8 with TRBJ2-1; perhaps TRBD2 as D (6 bases). V lost 1 base, J lost 7 bases, and 11 bases lay in between. CDR1 is SGHVS and CDR2 is FQNEAQ in the germline V gene. The CDR3 contains 14 residues.

This clonotype was seen at least ten times. The gene calls are TRBV27 and TRBJ2-2, with unresolved D. This CDR3 is 11 amino acids long. Trimming removed 7 bases from V and 4 bases from J, with 4 bases in between. Germline V gene data show CDR1 as MNHEY and CDR2 as SMNVEV (reference sequence). The CDR3 DNA sequence: TGTGCCAGCACGAGCACCGGGGAGCTGTTTTTT. Encoded protein: CASTSTGELFF.

This clonotype came up a few times. The J gene is TRBJ2-2, the V gene TRBV9; perhaps TRBD2 as D (5 bases). V gave up 4 bases and J gave up 5 bases, with 18 bases separating them. The CDR3 runs 16 residues. The germline V gene encodes CDR1 SGDLS and CDR2 YYNGEE. CDR3 nucleotides: TGTGCCAGCAGCACCGCTGCGGGCGGGCCGACCGGGGAGCTGTTTTTT. It encodes CASSTAAGGPTGELFF.

The chain uses TRBV14 and TRBJ2-7; TRBD2 matches 8 bases. V shed 2 bases, J shed 4 bases, and the junction held 10 bases outside the gene matches. Germline CDR1 is SGHDN and CDR2 is FVKESK. This CDR3 comprises 16 residues. The CDR3 region is CASSQLGGRIPYEQYF. The CDR3 bases are TGTGCCAGCAGCCAACTCGGCGGGAGGATACCTTACGAGCAGTACTTC.

This clonotype was counted between two and nine times. The chain uses TRBV4-1 and TRBJ2-7, with 7 bases fitting TRBD1. The ends lost 5 bases at V and 4 bases at J; junction bases unmatched: 17. Per germline, CDR1 MGHRA and CDR2 YSYEKL. CDR3 length: 17 residues. CDR3 sequence (DNA): TGCGCCAGCAGCGAAACTCATACCGGGACAGTTAGTTACGAGCAGTACTTC. This translates into CASSETHTGTVSYEQYF.

A few counts support this clonotype. The V gene is TRBV6-1, the J gene TRBJ1-6; possibly TRBD1 for D (5 bases). CDR3 length equals 15 residues. Germline CDR1 reads MNHNS; CDR2 reads SASEGT. The V end was cut by 3 bases, the J end by 4 bases, with 10 bases between. CDR3 bases: TGTGCCAGCAGTGACCCGACAGTGTATAATTCACCCCTCCACTTT. This sequence encodes CASSDPTVYNSPLHF.

This clonotype has only a few counts. The chain uses TRBV9 and TRBJ1-2; the match to TRBD1 covers 7 bases. In germline, CDR1 is SGDLS, CDR2 YYNGEE. The CDR3 is 15 residues long. J was trimmed by 4 bases and V by 3 bases; bases with no gene match: 9. As DNA, the CDR3 is TGTGCCAGCAGCGGAGACAGGGCTAGTAGCTATGGCTACACCTTC. Its translation is CASSGDRASSYGYTF.

There are a few counts of this clonotype. The chain combines TRBV7-9 with TRBJ2-3, with D tentatively TRBD1 (5 bases). The CDR3 sequence is 13 residues long. Germline CDR1 reads SEHNR; CDR2 reads FQNEAQ (reference sequence). The V gene lost 8 bases and the J gene lost 2 bases, with 11 bases spanning the gap. CDR3 loop: CASRDSSTDTQYF. CDR3 coding DNA: TGTGCCAGCCGTGACAGTTCCACAGATACGCAGTATTTT.

The chain links TRBV6-5 to TRBJ1-1; 7 positions agree with TRBD1. Germline CDR1 MNHEY, CDR2 SVGAGI. V shed 6 bases, J shed 0 bases, and the junction held 1 base outside the gene matches. The CDR3 has 13 residues. CDR3 residues: CASRQGMNTEAFF. DNA for the CDR3: TGTGCCAGCAGACAGGGGATGAACACTGAAGCTTTCTTT.

The CDR3 DNA sequence: TGTGCCAGCAGCCCCCTATCCCTTGGCACTGAAGCTTTCTTT. Its protein product is CASSPLSLGTEAFF. V gene TRBV28 combines with J gene TRBJ1-1, with D unclear. The CDR3 covers 14 residues. Trimming removed 6 bases from V and 4 bases from J, with 15 bases in between. Per germline, CDR1 MDHEN and CDR2 SYDVKM. The whole variable domain, filled in from reference TRBV28 and TRBJ1-1, reads DVKVTQSSRYLVKRTGEKVFLECVQDMDHENMFWYRQDPGLGLRLIYFSYDVKMKEKGDIPEGYSVSREKKERFSLILESASTNQTSMYLCASSPLSLGTEAFFGQGTRLTVV.

The chain has TRBV5-6 and TRBJ1-2; TRBD1 is a possible D gene (5 bases). V shed 2 bases and J shed 3 bases, with 11 bases lying between them. This CDR3 has 14 amino acids. In germline, CDR1 is SGHDT, CDR2 YYEEEE. The CDR3 DNA sequence: TGTGCCAGCAGCTTTGTGGGGACTTACTATGGCTACACCTTC. Residues: CASSFVGTYYGYTF.

CDR3 residues: CAWRNRGQGPGETQYF. The DNA of the CDR3 is TGTGCCTGGAGGAACCGGGGACAGGGTCCAGGGGAGACCCAGTACTTC. The V call is TRBV30, the J call TRBJ2-5; 9 bases fit TRBD1. The V and J ends lost 3 bases and 5 bases, in that order; junction bases with no gene match: 13. Germline values: CDR1 GTSNPN, CDR2 SVGIG (reference sequence). The CDR3 has 16 amino acids.

The V call is TRBV11-2, the J call TRBJ1-1, with D possibly TRBD1 on 5 matching bases. The V gene lost 7 bases and the J gene lost 0 bases, with 27 bases spanning the gap. CDR1 is SGHAT, CDR2 FQNNGV, per germline. There are 19 residues in the CDR3. The CDR3 DNA is TGTGCCAGCACCAATAGTGGAACGGACCCGGGGGAACTGAACACTGAAGCTTTCTTT. It is translated as CASTNSGTDPGELNTEAFF. Full variable domain (missing parts from reference TRBV11-2 and TRBJ1-1): EAGVAQSPRYKIIEKRQSVAFWCNPISGHATLYWYQQILGQGPKLLIQFQNNGVVDDSQLPKDRFSAERLKGVDSTLKIQPAKLEDSAVYLCASTNSGTDPGELNTEAFFGQGTRLTVV.

The chain couples TRBV4-1 to TRBJ2-7, with D perhaps TRBD1 (5 bases). The germline V and J ends were trimmed by 4 bases and 5 bases, with 18 bases remaining between them. This CDR3 has 15 residues. CDR1 MGHRA and CDR2 YSYEKL come from the germline V gene. The CDR3 nucleotides are TGCGCCAGCAGCCGAGCCGCAGGGCCCCGGGACGAGCAGTACTTC. It yields the protein CASSRAAGPRDEQYF.

CDR3 residues: CASSFGVVGFF. CDR3 DNA: TGTGCCAGCAGTTTTGGAGTAGTAGGGTTCTTC. The chain combines TRBV12-3 or TRBV12-4 with TRBJ2-1; D call uncertain. The CDR3 length is 11 residues. V was clipped by 3 bases and J by 15 bases, with 12 bases between them.

The chain employs TRBV9 and TRBJ1-1, with 7 bases that match TRBD1. V lost 3 bases to trimming and J lost 4 bases; unmatched junction nucleotides: 3. This CDR3 comprises 13 residues. CDR1 SGDLS and CDR2 YYNGEE come from the germline V gene. DNA of the CDR3: TGTGCCAGCAGCGGGGACAGCGGCACTGAAGCTTTCTTT. The encoded protein is CASSGDSGTEAFF. Complete variable domain (other parts from reference TRBV9 and TRBJ1-1): DSGVTQTPKHLITATGQRVTLRCSPRSGDLSVYWYQQSLDQGLQFLIQYYNGEERAKGNILERFSAQQFPDLHSELNLSSLELGDSALYFCASSGDSGTEAFFGQGTRLTVV.

At least ten counts were recorded for this clonotype. The chain carries TRBV7-9 and TRBJ2-3; D not resolved. This CDR3 is 10 amino acids long. The V and J ends lost 5 bases and 3 bases respectively, with 0 bases between them. Germline V gene data show CDR1 as SEHNR and CDR2 as FQNEAQ (reference sequence). The CDR3 DNA follows: TGTGCCAGCAGCACAGATACGCAGTATTTT. Its protein product is CASSTDTQYF.

The chain couples TRBV29-1 to TRBJ1-2, with D hard to call. This CDR3 spans 12 amino acids. V lost 4 bases, J lost 5 bases, and 11 bases lay in between. The germline CDR1 and CDR2 sequences are SQVTM and ANQGSEA. CDR3 loop: CSVAEAWYGYTF. CDR3 bases: TGCAGCGTTGCTGAGGCTTGGTATGGCTACACCTTC. Variable domain in full (rest from reference TRBV29-1 and TRBJ1-2): SAVISQKPSRDICQRGTSLTIQCQVDSQVTMMFWYRQQPGQSLTLIATANQGSEATYESGFVIDKFPISRPNLTFSTLTVSNMSPEDSSIYLCSVAEAWYGYTFGSGTRLTVV.

The CDR3 DNA reads as TGCGCCAGCAGCCAGGGGGCCATGGGGCGGGATACGCAGTATTTT. It yields the protein CASSQGAMGRDTQYF. This rearrangement joins TRBV4-1 to TRBJ2-3; possible D gene TRBD1, 6 bases. V was pared by 3 bases and J by 6 bases, with 16 bases between. This CDR3 spans 15 amino acids. CDR1 and CDR2 (germline): MGHRA, YSYEKL.

This sequence joins TRBV9 and TRBJ1-1, with TRBD1 matching over 7 bases. CDR3 length: 14 amino acids. The ends lost 3 bases at V and 4 bases at J; junction bases unmatched: 6. Germline V lookup: CDR1 SGDLS, CDR2 YYNGEE. The CDR3 protein is CASSASTGATEAFF. CDR3 DNA sequence: TGTGCCAGCAGCGCCAGTACAGGGGCCACTGAAGCTTTCTTT.

This chain links TRBV12-3 or TRBV12-4 with TRBJ2-3; 8 bases agree with TRBD2. This CDR3 has 16 amino acids. The V and J ends lost 3 bases and 1 base, in that order; junction bases with no gene match: 6. CDR3 sequence reads: CASSFRRGARTDTQYF. Here the CDR3 DNA reads TGTGCCAGCAGTTTCCGGCGGGGGGCGCGCACAGATACGCAGTATTTT.

With respect to this clonotype: Germline is not matched at one junction end, which may reflect a read error. The CDR3 DNA is TGCGCCGGCAGAGGCGGAACAACTAATGAAAAACTGTTTTTT. Residues: CAGRGGTTNEKLFF. The chain carries TRBV5-1 and TRBJ1-4; D gene ambiguous. Germline V gene lookup returns CDR1 SGHRS and CDR2 YFSETQ. This CDR3 has 14 residues.

This clonotype has just a few counts. The chain recombines TRBV12-3 or TRBV12-4 with TRBJ1-1; 9 bases map to TRBD1. The V gene end was trimmed by 6 bases and the J gene end by 5 bases; junction bases not matched to a gene: 7. The CDR3 runs 14 residues. The CDR3 DNA follows: TGTGCCAGCAGCCCCGGGACAGGGCGGACTGAAGCTTTCTTT. This sequence encodes CASSPGTGRTEAFF.

This clonotype came up a few times. The chain has TRBV7-2 and TRBJ2-1, with D perhaps matching TRBD1 (5 bases). The V end lost 1 base, the J end lost 0 bases, and 13 bases lay between the germline ends. CDR3 length equals 17 residues. CDR1 and CDR2 (germline): SGHTA, FQGNSA. CDR3 loop: CASSLDRGIPSYNEQFF. CDR3 DNA sequence: TGTGCCAGCAGCTTAGATAGGGGAATCCCCTCCTACAATGAGCAGTTCTTC.

This clonotype was seen more than once but under ten times. This chain links TRBV15 with TRBJ1-2; TRBD1 matches at 7 bases. Germline V gives CDR1 LNHNV, CDR2 YYDKDF (reference sequence). Losses at the gene ends were 0 bases for V and 5 bases for J; bases not matched to a gene: 9. The CDR3 has 16 residues. The CDR3 here is CATSRDHRGVGYGYTF. As DNA, the CDR3 is TGTGCCACCAGCAGAGATCACAGGGGCGTAGGGTATGGCTACACCTTC.

This clonotype was seen a handful of times. V is TRBV12-3 or TRBV12-4 and J is TRBJ2-7; 13 bases line up with TRBD2. The CDR3 contains 15 residues. Germline trimming cut 5 bases from V and 6 bases from J; bases unmatched to any gene: 7. The CDR3 nucleotides read TGTGCCAGCAGTACCCCGACTAGCGGGAGGACCGAGCAGTACTTC. This codes for CASSTPTSGRTEQYF.

The chain has TRBV4-3 and TRBJ1-5; TRBD1 is a possible D gene (5 bases). Germline V CDR1 and CDR2: LGHNA, YSLEER. The CDR3 extends over 17 amino acids. V was clipped by 0 bases and J by 1 base, with 13 bases between them. CDR3 protein: CASSQDLTRGSNQPQHF. The CDR3 nucleotides are TGCGCCAGCAGCCAAGATCTTACACGGGGGAGCAATCAGCCCCAGCATTTT.

V is TRBV15 and J is TRBJ1-5, with 7 nucleotides matching TRBD1. The CDR3 runs to 15 residues. The germline V gene has CDR1 LNHNV and CDR2 YYDKDF (reference sequence). With 1 base clipped from V and 1 base from J, the junction kept 1 base outside the gene matches. The CDR3 bases are TGTGCCACCAGCAGAGTACAGGGGAGCAATCAGCCCCAGCATTTT. The encoded protein is CATSRVQGSNQPQHF.

The rearrangement uses TRBV12-3 or TRBV12-4 and TRBJ2-3, with 15 bases that match TRBD2. V dropped 6 bases and J dropped 4; count of bases not matched to a gene: 11. This CDR3 contains 18 residues. CDR3 sequence reads: CASSGLAGGPIPSDTQYF. CDR3 coding DNA: TGTGCCAGCAGCGGACTAGCGGGAGGGCCGATCCCCTCAGATACGCAGTATTTT.

This clonotype was observed a few times. The genes are TRBV5-1 and TRBJ1-1; 9 positions match TRBD1. The CDR3 spans 14 residues. Losses at the gene ends were 3 bases for V and 3 bases for J; bases not matched to a gene: 3. Germline lookup yields CDR1 SGHRS and CDR2 YFSETQ. CDR3 region: CASSYDRGDTEAFF. In DNA form, the CDR3 reads TGCGCCAGCAGCTACGACAGGGGGGACACTGAAGCTTTCTTT.